The 5 T cell receptor beta chains below were found in one sample sequenced in a study of shared clonotypes between healthy human individuals. Generated by immunoSEQ multiplex PCR, the TCRdb table keeps only in-frame clones and is missing some. The data show under 350,000 clones, roughly 84% seen once. Sequences were obtained from memory CD8+ T cells sorted from blood. Subset here: CD45RO+ cells pooled with CCR7-negative TemRA cells. Every receptor here comes from a young man in good health.

This clone has a count of ten or more. The chain uses TRBV6-1 and TRBJ1-5; 7 bases agree with TRBD1. The CDR3 length is 15 residues. Unmatched junction bases numbered 8, after V lost 4 bases and J lost 5 bases. In germline, CDR1 is MNHNS, CDR2 SASEGT. As DNA, the CDR3 is TGTGCCAGCAGTGTCGCCCCACAGGGGTATCAGCCCCAGCATTTT. This sequence encodes CASSVAPQGYQPQHF.

The chain employs TRBV6-5 and TRBJ2-1; 8 positions match TRBD2. Germline V gives CDR1 MNHEY, CDR2 SVGAGI. There are 16 residues in the CDR3. J lost 6 bases, V lost 0 bases, and 7 bases had no gene match. CDR3 bases: TGTGCCAGCAGTTACTCGGGCGGGGGGCGCTTCAATGAGCAGTTCTTC. Protein product: CASSYSGGGRFNEQFF.

The chain uses TRBV30 and TRBJ2-3; D unclear. This CDR3 is built from 13 residues. Trimming stripped 2 bases from V and 6 bases from J, with 12 bases between. Germline CDR1 is GTSNPN and CDR2 is SVGIG (reference sequence). CDR3 protein: CAWSPDAWDTQYF. The CDR3 bases are TGTGCCTGGAGTCCCGATGCGTGGGATACGCAGTATTTT.

This sequence joins TRBV2 and TRBJ1-3, with 9 bases that match TRBD1. Germline CDR1 and CDR2: SNHLY and FYNNEI. The CDR3 runs to 14 residues. Germline trimming cut 11 bases from V and 4 bases from J; bases unmatched to any gene: 9. In DNA form, the CDR3 reads TGTGCCCGCCACGCTGGGACAGGGGGAAACACCATATATTTT. The encoded protein is CARHAGTGGNTIYF.

The gene calls are TRBV18 and TRBJ2-3; D is unresolved. Trimming left V 8 bases short and J 5 bases short, with 5 bases between. The length of the CDR3 is 10 residues. Germline loops: CDR1 KGHSH, CDR2 LQKENI. The CDR3 bases are TGTGCCAGCCGCGGAGATACGCAGTATTTT. Its translation is CASRGDTQYF. Filled out from reference TRBV18 and TRBJ2-3, the complete variable domain reads NAGVMQNPRHLVRRRGQEARLRCSPMKGHSHVYWYRQLPEEGLKFMVYLQKENIIDESGMPKERFSAEFPKEGPSILRIQQVVRGDSAAYFCASRGDTQYFGPGTRLTVL.